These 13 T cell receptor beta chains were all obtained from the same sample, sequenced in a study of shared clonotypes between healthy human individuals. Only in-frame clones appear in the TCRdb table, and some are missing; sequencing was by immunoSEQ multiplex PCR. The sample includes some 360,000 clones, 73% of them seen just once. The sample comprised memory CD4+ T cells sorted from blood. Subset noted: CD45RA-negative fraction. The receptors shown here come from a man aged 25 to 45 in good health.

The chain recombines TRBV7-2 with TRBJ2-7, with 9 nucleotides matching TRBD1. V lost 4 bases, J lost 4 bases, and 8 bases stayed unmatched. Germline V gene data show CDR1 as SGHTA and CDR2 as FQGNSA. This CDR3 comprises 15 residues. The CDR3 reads CASSSSFGQGYEQYF. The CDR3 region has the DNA TGTGCCAGCAGCTCATCTTTCGGACAGGGGTACGAGCAGTACTTC. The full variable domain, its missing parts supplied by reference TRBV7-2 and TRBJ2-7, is GAGVSQSPSNKVTEKGKDVELRCDPISGHTALYWYRQSLGQGLEFLIYFQGNSAPDKSGLPSDRFSAERTGGSVSTLTIQRTQQEDSAVYLCASSSSFGQGYEQYFGPGTRLTVT.

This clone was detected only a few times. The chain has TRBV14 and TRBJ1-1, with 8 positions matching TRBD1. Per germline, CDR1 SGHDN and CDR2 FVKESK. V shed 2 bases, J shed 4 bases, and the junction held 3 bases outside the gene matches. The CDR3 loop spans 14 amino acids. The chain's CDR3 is CASSQLTGGTEAFF. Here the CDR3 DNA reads TGTGCCAGCAGCCAACTCACAGGGGGCACTGAAGCTTTCTTT.

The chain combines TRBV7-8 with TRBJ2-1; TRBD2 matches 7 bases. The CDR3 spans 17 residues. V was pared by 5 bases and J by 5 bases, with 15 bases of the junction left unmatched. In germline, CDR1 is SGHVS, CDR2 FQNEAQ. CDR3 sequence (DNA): TGTGCCAGCAGCCCGAGAGGCGGGAGAGCCCCTAACAATGAGCAGTTCTTC. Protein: CASSPRGGRAPNNEQFF.

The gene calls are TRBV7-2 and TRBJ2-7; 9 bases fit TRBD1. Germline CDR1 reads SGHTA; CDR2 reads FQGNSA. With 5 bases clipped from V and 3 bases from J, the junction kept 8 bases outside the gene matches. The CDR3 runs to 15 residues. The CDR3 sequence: CASSPEDRGDYEQYF. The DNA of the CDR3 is TGTGCCAGCAGCCCCGAGGACAGGGGAGACTACGAGCAGTACTTC.

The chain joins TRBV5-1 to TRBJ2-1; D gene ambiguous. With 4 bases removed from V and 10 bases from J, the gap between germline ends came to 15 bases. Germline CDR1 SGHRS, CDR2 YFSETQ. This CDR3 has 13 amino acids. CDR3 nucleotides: TGCGCCAGCAGCACCTCCCCTGTGGAGGAGCAGTTCTTC. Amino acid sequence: CASSTSPVEEQFF.

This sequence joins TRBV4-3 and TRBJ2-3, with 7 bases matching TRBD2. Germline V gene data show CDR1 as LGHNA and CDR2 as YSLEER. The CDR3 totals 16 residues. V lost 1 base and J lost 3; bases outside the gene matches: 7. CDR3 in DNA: TGCGCCAGCAGCCAAGGGGCAGCGGGAAGTACAGATACGCAGTATTTT. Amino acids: CASSQGAAGSTDTQYF.

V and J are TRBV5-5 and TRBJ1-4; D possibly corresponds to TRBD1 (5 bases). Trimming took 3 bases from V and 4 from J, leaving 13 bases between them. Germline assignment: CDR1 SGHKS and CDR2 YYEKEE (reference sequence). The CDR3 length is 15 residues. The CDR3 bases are TGTGCCAGCAGCTGGGGGACCGGGCGTAATGAAAAACTGTTTTTT. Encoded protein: CASSWGTGRNEKLFF. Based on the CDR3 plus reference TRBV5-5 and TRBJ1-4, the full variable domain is DAGVTQSPTHLIKTRGQQVTLRCSPISGHKSVSWYQQVLGQGPQFIFQYYEKEERGRGNFPDRFSARQFPNYSSELNVNALLLGDSALYLCASSWGTGRNEKLFFGSGTQLSVL.

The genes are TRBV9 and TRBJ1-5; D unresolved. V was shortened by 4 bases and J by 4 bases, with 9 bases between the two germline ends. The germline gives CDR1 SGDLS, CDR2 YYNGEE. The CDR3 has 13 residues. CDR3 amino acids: CASSLGENQPQHF. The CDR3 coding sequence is TGTGCCAGCAGCCTCGGGGAAAATCAGCCCCAGCATTTT.

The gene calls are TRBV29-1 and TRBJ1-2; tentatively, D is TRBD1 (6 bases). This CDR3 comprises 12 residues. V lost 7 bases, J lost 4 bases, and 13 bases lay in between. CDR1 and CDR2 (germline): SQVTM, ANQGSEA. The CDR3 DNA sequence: TGCAGCGCAGGAGGGGGGATCTATGGCTACACCTTC. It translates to CSAGGGIYGYTF.

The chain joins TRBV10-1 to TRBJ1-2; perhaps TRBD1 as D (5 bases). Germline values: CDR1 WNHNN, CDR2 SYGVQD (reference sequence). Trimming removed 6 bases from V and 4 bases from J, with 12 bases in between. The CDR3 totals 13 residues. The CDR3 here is CASSPGRSYGYTF. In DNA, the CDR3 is TGCGCCAGCAGCCCAGGGAGAAGCTATGGCTACACCTTC.

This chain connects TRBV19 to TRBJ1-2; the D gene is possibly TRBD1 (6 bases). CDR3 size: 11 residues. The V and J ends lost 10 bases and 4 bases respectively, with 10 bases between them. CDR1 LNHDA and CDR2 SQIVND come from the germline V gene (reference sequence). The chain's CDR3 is CATQGTYGYTF. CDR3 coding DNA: TGTGCCACCCAGGGGACCTATGGCTACACCTTC. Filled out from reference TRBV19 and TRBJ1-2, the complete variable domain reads DGGITQSPKYLFRKEGQNVTLSCEQNLNHDAMYWYRQDPGQGLRLIYYSQIVNDFQKGDIAEGYSVSREKKESFPLTVTSAQKNPTAFYLCATQGTYGYTFGSGTRLTVV.

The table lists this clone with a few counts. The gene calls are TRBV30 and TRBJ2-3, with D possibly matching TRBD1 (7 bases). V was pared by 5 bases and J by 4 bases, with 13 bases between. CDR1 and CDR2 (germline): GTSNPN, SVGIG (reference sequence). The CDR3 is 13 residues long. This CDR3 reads CAWAVRGADTQYF. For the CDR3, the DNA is TGTGCCTGGGCTGTCAGGGGGGCAGATACGCAGTATTTT. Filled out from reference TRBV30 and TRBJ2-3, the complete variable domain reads SQTIHQWPATLVQPVGSPLSLECTVEGTSNPNLYWYRQAAGRGLQLLFYSVGIGQISSEVPQNLSASRPQDRQFILSSKKLLLSDSGFYLCAWAVRGADTQYFGPGTRLTVL.

Here the CDR3 reads CASSLDLTGTEAFF. Written as DNA, the CDR3 is TGTGCCAGCAGCTTGGACTTAACGGGCACTGAAGCTTTCTTT. The V call is TRBV5-4, the J call TRBJ1-1; D gene unclear. Germline CDR1 is SGHNT and CDR2 is YYREEE (reference sequence). The CDR3 is 14 amino acids. Between the trimmed V and J ends, which lost 0 bases and 4 bases, there was a span of 10 bases.